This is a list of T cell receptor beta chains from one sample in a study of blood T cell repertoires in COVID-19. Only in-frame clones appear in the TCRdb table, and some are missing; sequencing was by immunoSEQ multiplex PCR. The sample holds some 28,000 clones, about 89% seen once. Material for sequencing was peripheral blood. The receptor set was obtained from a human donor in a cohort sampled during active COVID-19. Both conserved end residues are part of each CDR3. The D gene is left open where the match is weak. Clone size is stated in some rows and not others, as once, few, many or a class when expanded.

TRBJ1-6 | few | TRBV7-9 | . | CASSNFYLRTLNSPLHF | TGTGCCAGCAGCAATTTTTATCTGAGAACTCTTAATTCACCCCTCCACTTT
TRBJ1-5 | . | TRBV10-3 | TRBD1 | CAISESRGGRDQPQHF | TGTGCCATCAGTGAGTCGCGAGGGGGCCGGGATCAGCCCCAGCATTTT
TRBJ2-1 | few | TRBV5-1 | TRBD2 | CASSLGTSLSYEQFF | TGCGCCAGCAGCTTGGGGACTAGTCTTTCCTATGAGCAGTTCTTC
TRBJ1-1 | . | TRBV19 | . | CASSQVRGNTEAFF | TGTGCCAGTTCCCAGGTCAGGGGAAACACTGAAGCTTTCTTT
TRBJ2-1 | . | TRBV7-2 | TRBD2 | CASSLERAGGPLFF | TGTGCCAGCAGCTTAGAACGAGCGGGGGGGCCCTTGTTCTTC
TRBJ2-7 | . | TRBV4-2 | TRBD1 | CASSQDLVGTGNYEQYF | TGTGCCAGCAGCCAAGATTTGGTTGGGACAGGGAACTACGAGCAGTACTTC
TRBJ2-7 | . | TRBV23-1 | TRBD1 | CASSQSLSDRAYEQYF | TGCGCCAGCAGTCAATCCTTGAGCGACAGGGCATACGAGCAGTACTTC
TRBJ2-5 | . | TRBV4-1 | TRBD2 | CASSPTSGKETQYF | TGCGCCAGCAGCCCAACTAGCGGTAAAGAGACCCAGTACTTC
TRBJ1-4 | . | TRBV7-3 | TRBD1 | CASSSGQGEKLFF | TGTGCCAGCAGCTCGGGACAGGGGGAAAAACTGTTTTTT
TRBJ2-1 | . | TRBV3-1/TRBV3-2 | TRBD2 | CASSQVGLAGRGSYNEQFF | TGTGCCAGCAGCCAAGTCGGACTAGCGGGTCGGGGGTCCTACAATGAGCAGTTCTTC
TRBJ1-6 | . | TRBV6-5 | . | CASSGGVNSPLHF | TGTGCCAGCAGCGGAGGGGTTAATTCACCCCTCCACTTT
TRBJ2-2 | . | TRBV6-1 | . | CASSERGFGGELFF | TGTGCCAGCAGTGAGAGAGGTTTCGGCGGGGAGCTGTTTTTT
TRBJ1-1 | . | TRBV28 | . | CASSLLGPGSTEAFF | TGTGCCAGCAGTTTACTTGGACCCGGGAGCACTGAAGCTTTCTTT
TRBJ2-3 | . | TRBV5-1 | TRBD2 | CASSLEAGGNTQYF | TGCGCCAGCAGCTTGGAAGCGGGGGGTAATACGCAGTATTTT
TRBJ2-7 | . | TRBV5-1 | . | CASSKDQTLYEQYF | TGCGCCAGCAGCAAAGATCAGACACTCTACGAGCAGTACTTC
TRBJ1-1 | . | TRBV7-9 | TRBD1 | CASSPEGAPFF | TGTGCCAGCAGTCCAGAGGGGGCTCCTTTCTTT
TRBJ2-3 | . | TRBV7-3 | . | CASSSGTFTDTQYF | TGTGCCAGCAGCTCCGGGACTTTCACAGATACGCAGTATTTT
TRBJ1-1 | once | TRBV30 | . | CAWSGGAEAFF | TGTGCCTGGAGTGGAGGAGCTGAAGCTTTCTTT
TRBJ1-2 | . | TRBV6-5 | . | CASQGLQGVYGYTF | TGTGCCAGCCAGGGGCTGCAGGGTGTGTATGGCTACACCTTC
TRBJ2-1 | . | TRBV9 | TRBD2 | CASSVEVRSSGYNEQFF | TGTGCCAGCAGCGTAGAGGTTCGGTCTAGCGGATACAATGAGCAGTTCTTC
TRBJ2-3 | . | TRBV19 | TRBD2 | CASKERGVDTQYF | TGTGCCAGTAAGGAGCGGGGGGTAGATACGCAGTATTTT
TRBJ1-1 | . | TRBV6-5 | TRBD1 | CASRPLYQGVAEAFF | TGTGCCAGCAGGCCTTTATACCAGGGGGTTGCTGAAGCTTTCTTT
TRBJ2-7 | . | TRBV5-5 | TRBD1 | CASSADRAYEQYF | TGTGCCAGCAGCGCAGACAGGGCCTACGAGCAGTACTTC